This TCR beta chain comes out of a study of T cells after yellow fever vaccination. TCRdb reprocessed the 5' RACE reads via MiXCR and lists one record per CDR3 protein. Of approximately 300,000 distinct CDR3 sequences in the sample, 8.5% to 9% were seen once. This clonotype was recorded a few times. CDR1 SGHTA and CDR2 FQGNSA come from the germline V gene. This CDR3 is 14 amino acids long. Trimming removed 3 bases from V and 4 bases from J, with 10 bases in between. This clonotype was obtained from a man in his late teens or twenties who received the YFV17D yellow fever vaccine. This chain links TRBV7-2 with TRBJ1-3, with D unresolved. Sample: PBMCs, taken on the day of the first yellow fever vaccination. CDR3 coding DNA: TGTGCCAGCAGCTTCTGGGGAGCAGGAAACACCATATATTTT. Translating gives CASSFWGAGNTIYF.